This is a list of T cell receptor beta chains from one sample in a study of preoperative IRX-2 immunotherapy in early breast cancer. The assay was immunoSEQ multiplex PCR, and TCRdb's table has in-frame clones only and misses some. This repertoire shows tens of thousands of clones, roughly 75% found once; its top ten account for less than 8%. This material consisted of lymph node tissue, taken after IRX-2 immunotherapy. Every receptor here comes from a human donor with breast cancer. CDR3s include the opening cysteine and the closing phenylalanine or tryptophan. D genes are given only for firm matches. The size entry is marked missing in some rows and otherwise reads once, few, many or a size class.

D gene,clone size,V gene,J gene,CDR3 protein,CDR3 DNA
NA,NA,TRBV10-1,TRBJ2-1,CASSESERRHEQFF,TGCGCCAGCAGTGAAAGCGAGAGACGTCATGAGCAGTTCTTC
NA,once,TRBV23-1,TRBJ2-7,CASSWGTPGSYEQYF,TGCGCCAGCAGCTGGGGAACACCCGGGTCCTACGAGCAGTACTTC
TRBD1,medium-sized,TRBV6-8,TRBJ1-1,CASNIPGQGQYSEAFF,TGTGCCAGCAATATACCCGGACAGGGGCAATATAGTGAAGCTTTCTTT
TRBD1,NA,TRBV28,TRBJ2-6,CASSSTGNSGANVLTF,TGTGCCAGCAGTTCGACAGGGAACTCTGGGGCCAACGTCCTGACTTTC
NA,NA,TRBV7-6,TRBJ2-6,CASSRLGSMSGANVLTF,TGTGCCAGCAGCCGGCTAGGCTCGATGTCTGGGGCCAACGTCCTGACTTTC
NA,NA,TRBV7-6,TRBJ2-7,CASSLGLGPSNPPYEQYF,TGTGCCAGCAGCTTGGGACTTGGGCCCTCCAATCCTCCCTACGAGCAGTACTTC
NA,NA,TRBV5-8,TRBJ1-1,CASSLKGPAEAFF,TGTGCCAGCAGCTTAAAAGGCCCTGCTGAAGCTTTCTTT
NA,NA,TRBV15,TRBJ2-7,CATSRDQQGYEQYF,TGTGCCACCAGCAGAGATCAACAGGGCTACGAGCAGTACTTC
TRBD1,NA,TRBV11-3,TRBJ2-3,CASSPRGQGIADTQYF,TGTGCCAGCAGCCCGAGAGGACAGGGGATAGCAGATACGCAGTATTTT
TRBD1,NA,TRBV6-8,TRBJ1-4,CASSLTGGANEKLFF,TGTGCCAGCAGTTTGACAGGGGGCGCCAATGAAAAACTGTTTTTT
TRBD1,few,TRBV6-8,TRBJ1-4,CASSSKEGTATFF,TGTGCCAGCAGCTCAAAAGAGGGGACAGCGACGTTTTTT
TRBD2,NA,TRBV5-1,TRBJ2-1,CASSSPGGSFNNEQFF,TGCGCCAGCAGCTCCCCCGGCGGGAGTTTCAACAATGAGCAGTTCTTC
TRBD1,NA,TRBV19,TRBJ2-7,CASGQGVPYEQYF,TGTGCCAGTGGACAGGGAGTACCCTACGAGCAGTACTTC
TRBD1,medium-sized,TRBV11-3,TRBJ2-7,CASSLAGQGGYEQYF,TGTGCCAGCAGCTTGGCCGGACAGGGGGGCTACGAGCAGTACTTC
TRBD1,few,TRBV14,TRBJ2-1,CASSGTGLNEQFF,TGTGCCAGCAGTGGGACAGGGCTAAATGAGCAGTTCTTC
TRBD1,NA,TRBV28,TRBJ2-7,CASSFGQGAIYEQYF,TGTGCCAGCAGTTTCGGGCAGGGGGCGATTTACGAGCAGTACTTC
TRBD2,NA,TRBV6-8,TRBJ2-3,CASSYRISGSKDTQYF,TGTGCCAGCAGTTACCGGATTAGCGGGAGTAAAGATACGCAGTATTTT
NA,once,TRBV12-2,TRBJ2-7,CASRLGLRGAYEQYF,TGTGCAAGTCGCTTAGGCCTCAGGGGCGCCTACGAGCAGTACTTC
NA,NA,TRBV6-8,TRBJ1-5,CASKSSGQPQHF,TGTGCCAGCAAGTCTTCCGGTCAGCCCCAGCATTTT
NA,NA,TRBV6-8,TRBJ2-2,CASSGGAGDTGELFF,TGTGCCAGCAGTGGGGGGGCAGGGGACACCGGGGAGCTGTTTTTT
NA,few,TRBV11-3,TRBJ1-1,CASSLEGRGNTEAFF,TGTGCCAGCAGCTTGGAGGGCAGGGGTAACACTGAAGCTTTCTTT
TRBD1,once,TRBV19,TRBJ1-2,CASSKRQGAYGYTF,TGTGCCAGTAGTAAACGACAGGGGGCCTATGGCTACACCTTC
NA,NA,TRBV5-1,TRBJ2-3,CASSLDPQVTDTQYF,TGCGCCAGCAGCTTGGATCCGCAGGTAACCGATACGCAGTATTTT
NA,NA,TRBV18,TRBJ2-7,CASSPKQSFYEQYF,TGTGCCAGCTCACCGAAGCAGTCTTTCTACGAGCAGTACTTC
NA,NA,TRBV19,TRBJ1-5,CASSGSEYSNQPQHF,TGTGCCAGTAGCGGGTCGGAGTATAGCAATCAGCCCCAGCATTTT
NA,few,TRBV18,TRBJ1-2,CASRMGRDSSGYTF,TGTGCCAGTCGAATGGGCCGAGACAGTAGTGGCTACACCTTC
NA,NA,TRBV19,TRBJ2-7,CASSTQGASGPYEQYF,TGTGCCAGTAGTACCCAGGGGGCTAGCGGGCCCTACGAGCAGTACTTC
NA,once,TRBV7-2,TRBJ1-2,CASSQSRDSGYTF,TGTGCCAGCAGCCAATCCCGGGACTCTGGCTACACCTTC
TRBD1,NA,TRBV6-8,TRBJ2-3,CASSYSGQGPDTQYF,TGTGCCAGCAGTTACTCCGGACAGGGACCAGATACGCAGTATTTT
TRBD2,few,TRBV19,TRBJ2-3,CASSTVAGGSTDTQYF,TGTGCCAGTAGTACCGTCGCGGGGGGTAGCACAGATACGCAGTATTTT
TRBD2,once,TRBV19,TRBJ2-3,CASSRPTSGRADTQYF,TGTGCCAGTAGTAGACCTACTAGCGGGAGGGCAGATACGCAGTATTTT
NA,NA,TRBV6-8,TRBJ1-2,CASSQTPGVRYTF,TGTGCCAGCAGTCAAACTCCAGGGGTCCGCTACACCTTC
NA,NA,TRBV28,TRBJ1-5,CASSLIGDRHQPQHF,TGTGCCAGCAGTTTGATTGGAGACAGGCATCAGCCCCAGCATTTT
TRBD2,NA,TRBV18,TRBJ2-1,CASSSLPSTSGRANEQFF,TGTGCCAGCTCATCTCTACCTTCGACTAGCGGGAGGGCCAATGAGCAGTTCTTC
NA,NA,TRBV7-7,TRBJ1-2,CASSLGRADPFYGYTF,TGTGCCAGCAGCTTAGGAAGGGCTGACCCCTTCTATGGCTACACCTTC
NA,NA,TRBV1,TRBJ1-1,CASSQVDRNTEAFF,TGCGCCAGCAGCCAAGTAGATAGGAACACTGAAGCTTTCTTT
NA,NA,TRBV28,TRBJ1-2,CASQGTGSLSYTF,TGTGCCAGCCAAGGAACGGGATCCCTCAGCTACACCTTC
NA,NA,TRBV7-4,TRBJ2-3,CASSEGRGANTDTQYF,TGTGCCAGCAGCGAGGGGCGCGGAGCGAACACAGATACGCAGTATTTT
NA,NA,TRBV6-8,TRBJ2-2,CASRTKDTGELFF,TGTGCCAGCAGAACGAAGGACACCGGGGAGCTGTTTTTT
NA,NA,TRBV29-1,TRBJ2-7,CSVTQGAYEQYF,TGCAGCGTCACACAGGGAGCCTACGAGCAGTACTTC
NA,NA,TRBV5-8,TRBJ2-5,CASSLEVGPMETQYF,TGTGCCAGCAGCTTGGAAGTGGGGCCTATGGAGACCCAGTACTTC
NA,NA,TRBV6-8,TRBJ2-3,CASSGQGEGQDTQYF,TGTGCCAGCAGTGGCCAGGGGGAGGGCCAAGATACGCAGTATTTT